This T cell receptor (beta chain) was profiled in a study of tumor-infiltrating lymphocytes in primary liver carcinoma. Whole-study context: The tumors, T1-T3 N0M0 lesions, were about 4.2 to 10 cm across.

The CDR3 is 13 amino acids. Trimming at V came to 7 bases and at J to 1 base, leaving 6 bases not matched to a gene. Germline values: CDR1 DFQATT, CDR2 SNEGSKA (reference sequence). Making TCR beta cDNA involved roughly 500 ng total RNA and a constant-region primer. Construction of TCR beta libraries relied on three successive nested multiplex PCR rounds employing slightly modified ARM-PCR. The first two PCR rounds used TRBV1-TRBV30 primers with a Cbeta primer, roughly 10 cycles each. TCRdb redid the calling of the multiplex PCR reads with MiXCR, one entry per CDR3 protein. Of approximately 190,000 distinct CDR3 sequences in the sample, around four fifths were seen once. As concerns this clonotype: Its specificity is not known. This may stem from a read error, because a much larger clone lies one nucleotide away.

Whole-study findings and limits: Tumor specimens were characterized by a significantly higher top-250-clone fraction than blood (p = 0.039).

The tissue used was unsorted bulk material of about 19-34 mg. RNA and DNA were co-extracted from it with the AllPrep DNA/RNA mini kit. The authors sampled five separate regions per tumor. This sequence joins TRBV20-1 and TRBJ2-7, with TRBD2 identical over 8 bases. The receptor comes from a middle-aged man with primary liver carcinoma and hepatitis B virus infection. The sequencing input was tumor tissue from primary liver carcinoma. The CDR3 loop reads CSDYGRGSYEQYF. CDR3 DNA sequence: TGCAGTGACTACGGGAGGGGGTCCTACGAGCAGTACTTC.